One sample yielded the 18 T cell receptor beta chains listed below, sequenced in a study of blood T cell repertoires in COVID-19. Libraries were prepared by immunoSEQ multiplex PCR; TCRdb keeps only in-frame clonotypes and omits some of them. The sample yields roughly 110,000 clones, approximately 80% seen once. The specimen was peripheral blood. These receptors all stem from a man of 80 years or more with COVID-19, enrolled during active disease.

V usage is TRBV5-4 and J usage is TRBJ2-5; possible D gene TRBD2, 6 bases. This CDR3 region has 13 residues. Germline V gene sequence: CDR1 SGHNT, CDR2 YYREEE (reference sequence). V was trimmed by 4 bases and J by 5 bases, leaving 12 bases between them. The CDR3 region has the DNA TGTGCCAGCAGCGCGTGGGAGGTGGAGACCCAGTACTTC. It codes for CASSAWEVETQYF.

This clone has a count of ten or more. This chain connects TRBV27 to TRBJ2-3; TRBD1 might be the D (5 bases). The CDR3 sequence is 15 residues long. Per germline, CDR1 MNHEY and CDR2 SMNVEV (reference sequence). The V gene lost 5 bases and the J gene lost 2 bases, with 14 bases spanning the gap. CDR3 protein: CASSESNGHTDTQYF. The CDR3 DNA reads TGTGCCAGCAGTGAATCCAACGGACACACAGATACGCAGTATTTT.

J is TRBJ2-7 and V is TRBV28; 7 bases are a match to TRBD1. This CDR3 is built from 13 residues. V gave up 5 bases and J gave up 6 bases; unmatched junction bases: 7. In germline, CDR1 is MDHEN, CDR2 SYDVKM. CDR3 DNA sequence: TGTGCCAGCAGTCTCAACAGGGGACGCGAGCAGTACTTC. This translates into CASSLNRGREQYF.

The V and J genes are TRBV11-2 and TRBJ2-1, with 8 bases aligning to TRBD2. The CDR3 is 15 residues long. Germline CDR1 SGHAT, CDR2 FQNNGV. Trimming took 4 bases from V and 6 from J; bases not matched to a gene: 8. CDR3 in amino acids: CASSSWTSPGNEQFF. The DNA of the CDR3 is TGTGCCAGCAGCTCTTGGACTAGCCCAGGCAATGAGCAGTTCTTC.

The V call is TRBV7-3, the J call TRBJ1-2; TRBD1 matches at 9 bases. The CDR3 consists of 14 residues. Trimming took 5 bases from V and 10 from J; bases not matched to a gene: 11. Germline-derived CDR1 and CDR2 are SGHTA and FQGTGA. CDR3 sequence: CASSAGTGPSPYTF. The CDR3 DNA sequence: TGTGCCAGCAGCGCCGGGACAGGGCCTTCTCCCTACACCTTC.

The rearrangement links TRBV6-5 to TRBJ2-1; 9 bases match TRBD1. Germline V CDR1 and CDR2: MNHEY, SVGAGI. V was pared by 7 bases and J by 2 bases, with 6 bases of the junction left unmatched. CDR3 length equals 15 residues. The CDR3 DNA reads as TGTGCCAGCATTCGAGGGACAGGGACCTACAATGAGCAGTTCTTC. Its protein is CASIRGTGTYNEQFF.

This sequence joins TRBV5-8 and TRBJ1-2; no firm D call. Germline V lookup: CDR1 SGHTS, CDR2 YDEGEE. V was cut by 4 bases and J by 5 bases, with 12 bases left in between. The CDR3 has 13 residues. The CDR3 here is CASSPRSKYGYTF. The CDR3 region has the DNA TGTGCCAGCAGCCCTCGAAGCAAATATGGCTACACCTTC. The full variable domain, with the rest looked up from reference TRBV5-8 and TRBJ1-2, is EAGVTQSPTHLIKTRGQQATLRCSPISGHTSVYWYQQALGLGLQFLLWYDEGEERNRGNFPPRFSGRQFPNYSSELNVNALELEDSALYLCASSPRSKYGYTFGSGTRLTVV.

J is TRBJ1-2 and V is TRBV5-1; tentative D call: TRBD1 (5 bases). CDR3 length: 15 amino acids. The V gene's germline CDR1 is SGHRS and CDR2 YFSETQ. Trimming took off 0 bases at V and 8 bases at J, with 17 bases between the two ends. The CDR3 reads CASSLGPGGSGGYTF. CDR3 nucleotides: TGCGCCAGCAGCTTGGGTCCCGGGGGTTCTGGAGGCTACACCTTC.

The J gene is TRBJ2-6, the V gene TRBV4-1, with 11 bases aligning to TRBD2. The V segment lost 0 bases and the J segment 0 bases; nucleotides outside the gene matches: 4. The CDR3 is made up of 19 amino acids. Germline V gene sequence: CDR1 MGHRA, CDR2 YSYEKL. The CDR3 region is CASSQDSGLAASGANVLTF. The CDR3 DNA follows: TGCGCCAGCAGCCAAGATTCGGGACTAGCGGCCTCTGGGGCCAACGTCCTGACTTTC.

The J gene is TRBJ1-2, the V gene TRBV7-9; 10 nucleotides match TRBD1. The CDR3 contains 13 residues. Germline CDR1 is SEHNR and CDR2 is FQNEAQ (reference sequence). The V and J ends lost 5 bases and 11 bases, in that order; junction bases with no gene match: 8. The CDR3 is CASSLRDRGVYTF. CDR3 nucleotide sequence: TGTGCCAGCAGCCTCCGGGACAGGGGCGTTTACACCTTC.

The V and J genes are TRBV6-5 and TRBJ1-5, with a tentative D call TRBD1 (6 bases). This CDR3 spans 13 amino acids. The V gene's germline CDR1 is MNHEY and CDR2 SVGAGI. The V end was cut by 5 bases, the J end by 2 bases, with 7 bases between. CDR3 in amino acids: CASSRQGNQPQHF. In nucleotides, the CDR3 is TGTGCCAGCAGTCGACAGGGCAATCAGCCCCAGCATTTT.

The chain joins TRBV5-1 to TRBJ2-7, with D maybe TRBD2 (5 bases). The CDR3 totals 13 residues. CDR1 and CDR2 (germline): SGHRS, YFSETQ. Trimming removed 6 bases at V and 7 bases at J, with 17 bases between. The CDR3 reads CASNEGGRGEQYF. In nucleotides, the CDR3 is TGCGCCAGCAATGAAGGAGGACGAGGTGAGCAGTACTTC.

This clone was seen a handful of times. The genes are TRBV5-6 and TRBJ2-1; D is ambiguous. The CDR3 contains 15 residues. The ends were cut back, 0 bases at V and 12 bases at J, with 19 bases in the middle. Germline CDR1 reads SGHDT; CDR2 reads YYEEEE. As DNA, the CDR3 is TGTGCCAGCAGCTTGGCCCCTATCGCTGCACCTGGGCAGTTCTTC. Translating it yields CASSLAPIAAPGQFF.

The CDR3 bases are TGTGCCAGCAGCTCGGGACAGAAGACCCAGTACTTC. Its protein product is CASSSGQKTQYF. The rearrangement uses TRBV7-9 and TRBJ2-5, with 7 bases fitting TRBD1. The CDR3 extends over 12 amino acids. V gave up 4 bases and J gave up 6 bases; unmatched junction bases: 2. Germline V gene lookup returns CDR1 SEHNR and CDR2 FQNEAQ (reference sequence).

The chain carries TRBV12-3 or TRBV12-4 and TRBJ1-1, with unresolved D. The length of the CDR3 is 13 residues. V lost 3 bases, J lost 2 bases, and 7 bases lay in between. In DNA, the CDR3 is TGTGCCAGCAGTTTCAGGCGCAACACTGAAGCTTTCTTT. The encoded protein is CASSFRRNTEAFF.

The sample holds a few counts of this clone. This chain joins TRBV18 and TRBJ1-3; D remains unclear. The CDR3 contains 16 residues. Trimming cost V 5 bases and J 4 bases, with 18 bases left between them. Germline assignment: CDR1 KGHSH and CDR2 LQKENI. CDR3 amino acids: CASSVGPLIAGNTIYF. The DNA for the CDR3 is TGTGCCAGCTCAGTCGGTCCTCTGATTGCCGGAAACACCATATATTTT.

Comment on this clone: An end of the junction differs from the germline gene, which may be a read error. CDR3 bases: TGTGCTAGCAGCTCCGGACTAGCGGGTATAGTGGAGACCCAGTACTTC. Its protein is CASSSGLAGIVETQYF. The rearrangement uses TRBV7-7 and TRBJ2-5; TRBD2 aligns across 11 bases. Germline loops: CDR1 SSHAT, CDR2 FNYEAQ (reference sequence). The CDR3 consists of 16 residues.

The CDR3 bases are TGTGCCAGCAGCCAAGAAGTCTACTACAAGTACGAGCAGTACTTC. Its protein product is CASSQEVYYKYEQYF. The chain joins TRBV3-1 (or the pseudogene TRBV3-2) to TRBJ2-7; D remains ambiguous. The CDR3 consists of 15 residues. The germline gives CDR1 LGHDT, CDR2 YNNKEL (reference sequence). The V end was cut by 0 bases, the J end by 4 bases, with 13 bases between.